This T cell receptor beta chain was captured by sequencing in a study of T-cell memory formation after mild COVID-19. Study-level information: Largely, TCR clusters stayed within a single donor. Findings of the study overall: A second wave of clones peaked on day 37, and their SARS-CoV-2 specificity went unconfirmed. Among CD4+ contracting clones, most were CM and EM, and CD8+ ones EMRA.

Concerning this clonotype itself: Its specificity is not known.

This CDR3 spans 14 amino acids. V gave up 6 bases and J gave up 5 bases, with 17 bases separating them. Germline V lookup: CDR1 SNHLY, CDR2 FYNNEI. cDNA libraries for TCR alpha and TCR beta, carrying sample barcodes and UMIs, came from 5'RACE with constant-segment primers. TCRdb recomputed calls from the 5' RACE reads with MiXCR, one row per CDR3 protein. The sample holds about 410,000 distinct CDR3 sequences, around a quarter seen once. V is TRBV2 and J is TRBJ2-7; perhaps TRBD1 as D (6 bases). The sequence was collected from an adult woman who had mild COVID-19 (a few samples of this study predate the infection). Cell type and time point are not known. Sequencing input: PBMCs or a T cell subset sorted from them (not recorded which). The CDR3 nucleotides are TGTGCCAGCAGCTGGGAACAGGGTTTGGACGAGCAGTACTTC. Its translation is CASSWEQGLDEQYF.